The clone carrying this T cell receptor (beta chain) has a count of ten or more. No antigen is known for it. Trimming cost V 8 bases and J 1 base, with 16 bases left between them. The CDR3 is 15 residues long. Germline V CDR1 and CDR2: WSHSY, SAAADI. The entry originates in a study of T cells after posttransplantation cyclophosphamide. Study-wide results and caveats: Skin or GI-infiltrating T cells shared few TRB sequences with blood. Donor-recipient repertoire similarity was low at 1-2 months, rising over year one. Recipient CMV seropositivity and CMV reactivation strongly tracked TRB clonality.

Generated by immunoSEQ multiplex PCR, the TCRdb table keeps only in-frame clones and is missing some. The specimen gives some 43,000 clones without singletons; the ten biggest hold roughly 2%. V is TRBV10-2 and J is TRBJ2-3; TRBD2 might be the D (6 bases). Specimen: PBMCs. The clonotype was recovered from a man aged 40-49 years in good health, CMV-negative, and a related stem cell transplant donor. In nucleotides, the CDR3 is TGCGCCAGCGCCCCGATCGGCGGGGGCACAGATACGCAGTATTTT. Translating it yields CASAPIGGGTDTQYF.